Below are 9 T cell receptor beta chains sequenced from a single sample in a study of blood T cell repertoires in COVID-19 (dated by TCRdb to the early 2020s). Library method: the immunoSEQ multiplex PCR assay. This is the immuneACCESS table as TCRdb keeps it, with only in-frame sequences that have V and J called. A part of the clones is gone; compared with another copy, unresolved V genes explain less than half, and the rest is unexplained. Recorded for this sample are 200,000 to 250,000 clones; about nine tenths of them occurred a single time. The ten largest clones take up about 6% of the sample. The sample consisted of peripheral blood. The receptors derive from a man in his 60s who had recovered from COVID-19.

A single count supports this clone. This clone may be a read error of a much larger clone one base away. The V gene is TRBV6-5, the J gene TRBJ2-2; weak D call: TRBD1 (6 bases). This CDR3 comprises 15 residues. Trimming removed 8 bases from V and 6 bases from J, with 19 bases in between. From germline, CDR1 is MNHEY and CDR2 SVGAGI. CDR3 coding DNA: TGTGCCAGCCTCTCGGAGTACAGGGTCGCCGGGGAGCTGTTTTTT. Its translation is CASLSEYRVAGELFF.

In its sample, this clone was seen many times. The chain recombines TRBV5-1 with TRBJ2-5; 9 nucleotides match TRBD2. This CDR3 is 15 amino acids long. V lost 2 bases, J lost 5 bases, and 7 bases stayed unmatched. Germline V gene lookup returns CDR1 SGHRS and CDR2 YFSETQ. Here the CDR3 reads CASSLGGGAWETQYF. CDR3 bases: TGCGCCAGCAGCTTAGGCGGGGGGGCCTGGGAGACCCAGTACTTC.

The chain couples TRBV28 to TRBJ2-5; 12 bases align to TRBD1. Trimming removed 6 bases from V and 4 bases from J; junction bases left unmatched: 6. The V gene's germline CDR1 is MDHEN and CDR2 SYDVKM. This CDR3 contains 15 residues. DNA of the CDR3: TGTGCCAGCAGGCCCGGGACAGGGGGCCCAGAGACCCAGTACTTC. It yields the protein CASRPGTGGPETQYF.

This sequence joins TRBV28 and TRBJ2-1, with 8 bases fitting TRBD2. The V and J ends lost 6 bases and 3 bases, in that order; junction bases with no gene match: 7. The CDR3 contains 15 residues. Germline CDR1 is MDHEN and CDR2 is SYDVKM. CDR3 coding DNA: TGTGCCAGCAGCTCCCCGCGGGGGGTCTACAATGAGCAGTTCTTC. Its protein is CASSSPRGVYNEQFF.

This chain uses TRBV12-3 or TRBV12-4 with TRBJ1-2; D is uncertain. The CDR3 runs to 13 residues. V lost 3 bases and J 2 bases, leaving 7 bases between the germline ends. The CDR3, as DNA: TGTGCCAGCAGTTTGGAGTCCAACTATGGCTACACCTTC. Translation gives CASSLESNYGYTF.

This rearrangement joins TRBV10-2 to TRBJ1-5; the D gene is possibly TRBD1 (6 bases). The CDR3 runs 15 residues. V was trimmed by 6 bases and J by 2 bases, leaving 14 bases between them. Germline CDR1 and CDR2: WSHSY and SAAADI. The CDR3 spells CASRTRGQGNQPQHF. CDR3 sequence (DNA): TGCGCCAGCAGGACCAGGGGTCAGGGCAATCAGCCCCAGCATTTT.

This sequence joins TRBV6-4 and TRBJ1-6, with 9 bases fitting TRBD1. Germline assignment: CDR1 MRHNA and CDR2 SNTAGT. With 7 bases clipped from V and 6 bases from J, the junction kept 10 bases outside the gene matches. The length of the CDR3 is 16 residues. The CDR3 loop reads CASTILVGQGNSPLHF. The CDR3, as DNA: TGTGCCAGCACCATTCTCGTGGGACAGGGTAATTCACCCCTCCACTTT.

Concerning this clone: The junction departs from germline at one end; a sequencing error may be responsible. V is TRBV7-7 and J is TRBJ2-7, with 10 positions matching TRBD2. Germline CDR1 is SSHAT and CDR2 is FNYEAQ (reference sequence). CDR3 length: 15 residues. CDR3 coding DNA: TGTGCTAGCAGCTTAGGGACTAGCGCAGCCTACGAGCAGTACTTC. Protein sequence: CASSLGTSAAYEQYF.

This sequence joins TRBV2 and TRBJ1-6; perhaps TRBD1 as D (6 bases). V lost 4 bases, J lost 7 bases, and 17 bases lay in between. The V gene's germline CDR1 is SNHLY and CDR2 FYNNEI. This CDR3 has 16 amino acids. The CDR3 spells CASSAPRGGRNSPLHF. The CDR3 DNA reads as TGTGCCAGCAGTGCGCCTCGGGGGGGGCGGAATTCACCCCTCCACTTT.